A single sample is the source of the 14 T cell receptor beta chains below, sequenced in a study of response to subunit inactivated influenza vaccine. TCRdb re-derived calls from the RT-PCR reads in MiXCR, one entry per CDR3 protein. The repertoire has hundreds of thousands of distinct CDR3 sequences, approximately 11% of them found once; the top ten carry approximately 12%. The source material was PBMCs from blood, sampled about 40 days after vaccination. The receptors here all came from a man aged 50 to 59 who received an inactivated influenza vaccine.

For the CDR3, the DNA is TGTGCCAGCAGCTTGGGGACTAGCGGGAGTAGTGAAGAGACCCAGTACTTC. This translates into CASSLGTSGSSEETQYF. The V gene is TRBV5-4, the J gene TRBJ2-5; 13 nucleotides agree with TRBD2. This CDR3 region has 17 residues. V shed 0 bases, J shed 3 bases, and the junction held 5 bases outside the gene matches. From germline, CDR1 is SGHNT and CDR2 YYREEE (reference sequence). Complete variable domain (other parts from reference TRBV5-4 and TRBJ2-5): ETGVTQSPTHLIKTRGQQVTLRCSSQSGHNTVSWYQQALGQGPQFIFQYYREEENGRGNFPPRFSGLQFPNYSSELNVNALELDDSALYLCASSLGTSGSSEETQYFGPGTRLLVL.

This clonotype was picked up many times. The V gene is TRBV20-1, the J gene TRBJ2-3, with D possibly TRBD2 on 6 matching bases. V was pared by 1 base and J by 4 bases, with 12 bases between. The length of the CDR3 is 14 residues. Germline-derived CDR1 and CDR2 are DFQATT and SNEGSKA (reference sequence). The CDR3 protein is CSARGRGVADTQYF. CDR3 nucleotide sequence: TGCAGTGCTAGAGGCCGCGGGGTGGCAGATACGCAGTATTTT.

This clonotype has at least ten counts. V is TRBV7-2 and J is TRBJ2-5; D unresolved. V lost 1 base and J 2 bases, leaving 8 bases between the germline ends. The CDR3 is 14 amino acids. Germline V CDR1 and CDR2: SGHTA, FQGNSA. CDR3 in DNA: TGTGCCAGCAGCTTAGTCACTCTGCAAGAGACCCAGTACTTC. As protein: CASSLVTLQETQYF.

This clonotype was seen a few times. The chain recombines TRBV7-2 with TRBJ2-3; TRBD2 matches 10 bases. The trim removed 4 bases at V and 3 bases at J, leaving 7 bases unmatched. Germline V gives CDR1 SGHTA, CDR2 FQGNSA. CDR3 length: 16 amino acids. DNA for the CDR3: TGTGCCAGCAGCTCCCCAGCGGGAGGGATTACAGATACGCAGTATTTT. Its protein is CASSSPAGGITDTQYF.

This clonotype appeared many times. This chain joins TRBV29-1 and TRBJ1-1, with a weak D call TRBD1 (6 bases). This CDR3 is built from 14 residues. V was pared by 6 bases and J by 0 bases, with 14 bases between. Germline assignment: CDR1 SQVTM and CDR2 ANQGSEA. The CDR3 bases are TGCAGCGTCGCACCACAGGGTTTGAACACTGAAGCTTTCTTT. It yields the protein CSVAPQGLNTEAFF.

The chain couples TRBV7-9 to TRBJ2-3; D is unclear. V shed 7 bases and J shed 0 bases, with 14 bases lying between them. CDR1 and CDR2 (germline): SEHNR, FQNEAQ (reference sequence). The length of the CDR3 is 15 residues. The DNA of the CDR3 is TGTGCCAGCACCTTCCTTGACCCTAGCACAGATACGCAGTATTTT. Its translation is CASTFLDPSTDTQYF.

This clonotype was detected a few times. The V gene is TRBV5-1, the J gene TRBJ1-3; the D gene is possibly TRBD1 (5 bases). This CDR3 is 15 amino acids long. Germline values: CDR1 SGHRS, CDR2 YFSETQ. V lost 4 bases to trimming and J lost 7 bases, with 18 bases between them. CDR3 sequence: CASSTGTAVGNTIYF. As DNA, the CDR3 is TGCGCCAGCAGCACTGGGACCGCCGTCGGGAACACCATATATTTT.

The chain combines TRBV24-1 with TRBJ2-7; D unresolved. Between the trimmed V and J ends, which lost 2 bases and 4 bases, there was a span of 8 bases. The CDR3 has 13 amino acids. Germline CDR1 KGHDR, CDR2 SFDVKD. CDR3 nucleotides: TGTGCCACCAGTGATTCAGACCGGTACGAGCAGTACTTC. Translation: CATSDSDRYEQYF.

This clonotype was recorded many times. This chain links TRBV9 with TRBJ2-1; 7 bases are a match to TRBD2. With V trimmed by 3 bases and J by 9 bases, 15 bases remained unmatched. The CDR3 contains 16 residues. CDR1 SGDLS and CDR2 YYNGEE come from the germline V gene. In DNA form, the CDR3 reads TGTGCCAGCAGCGCGACACTAGCGACCCTAGCTAGTGAGCAGTTCTTC. The encoded protein is CASSATLATLASEQFF.

CDR3 loop: CASSLGYGSSYNEQFF. The DNA for the CDR3 is TGCGCCAGCAGCTTGGGTTACGGGAGCTCCTACAATGAGCAGTTCTTC. The V gene is TRBV5-1, the J gene TRBJ2-1, with D possibly being TRBD2 (6 bases). This CDR3 comprises 16 residues. Trimming cost V 0 bases and J 0 bases, with 10 bases left between them. The germline V gene has CDR1 SGHRS and CDR2 YFSETQ.

This chain connects TRBV28 to TRBJ2-2; tentative D call: TRBD2 (6 bases). Germline V gene data show CDR1 as MDHEN and CDR2 as SYDVKM. The CDR3 sequence is 15 residues long. Trimming pared 1 base from V and 3 bases from J, leaving 9 bases between. The CDR3, as DNA: TGTGCCAGCAGTTTATTCAGGGAGGACACCGGGGAGCTGTTTTTT. The encoded protein is CASSLFREDTGELFF.

The chain combines TRBV29-1 with TRBJ2-3, with 14 bases fitting TRBD2. Germline CDR1 and CDR2: SQVTM and ANQGSEA. Trimming took 6 bases from V and 0 from J; bases not matched to a gene: 11. The CDR3 length is 18 residues. The CDR3 here is CSVAGLAGVSSSTDTQYF. Here the CDR3 DNA reads TGCAGCGTCGCGGGACTAGCGGGAGTCTCTTCGAGCACAGATACGCAGTATTTT.

This clonotype was seen more than once but under ten times. The chain is built from TRBV7-2 and TRBJ2-1; the D gene could be TRBD1 or TRBD2 (6 bases each). This CDR3 spans 15 amino acids. Germline CDR1 reads SGHTA; CDR2 reads FQGNSA. The V end was cut by 5 bases, the J end by 7 bases, with 18 bases between. The CDR3 is CASSPQGGLGNEQFF. The CDR3 DNA follows: TGTGCCAGCAGCCCCCAAGGGGGACTTGGGAATGAGCAGTTCTTC.

This clonotype was observed a few times. The genes are TRBV7-8 and TRBJ2-5; D gene uncertain. V lost 0 bases and J 2 bases, leaving 7 bases between the germline ends. The CDR3 spans 14 residues. Germline V gene sequence: CDR1 SGHVS, CDR2 FQNEAQ. The DNA of the CDR3 is TGTGCCAGCAGCTTAGCGTGGGGACAAGAGACCCAGTACTTC. Amino acid sequence: CASSLAWGQETQYF.